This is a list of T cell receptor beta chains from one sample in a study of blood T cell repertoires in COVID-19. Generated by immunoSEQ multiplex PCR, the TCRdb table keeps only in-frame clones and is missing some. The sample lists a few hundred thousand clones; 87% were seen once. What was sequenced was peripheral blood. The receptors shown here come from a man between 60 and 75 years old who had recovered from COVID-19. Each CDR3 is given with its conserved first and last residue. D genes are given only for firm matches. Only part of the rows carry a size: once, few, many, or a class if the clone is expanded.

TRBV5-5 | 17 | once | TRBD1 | CASSSPDRAEGGLRAFF
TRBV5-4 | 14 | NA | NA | CASSPTGGVYGYTF
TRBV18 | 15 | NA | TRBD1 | CASSPLQGGGNTIYF
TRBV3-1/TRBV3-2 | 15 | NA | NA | CASSQVGAGGEKLFF
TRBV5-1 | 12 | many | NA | CASSAGTYEQYF
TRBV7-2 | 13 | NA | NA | CASSRARAGEQYF
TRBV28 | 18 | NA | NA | CASSRLRGGGLSREKLFF
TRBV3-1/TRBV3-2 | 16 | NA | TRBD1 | CASSQDLDRVNTEAFF
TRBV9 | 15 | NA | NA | CASSVAQGNNYGYTF
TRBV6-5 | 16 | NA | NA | CASSYSTGGGGSPLHF
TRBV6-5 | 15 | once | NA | CANREDYSYNSPLHF
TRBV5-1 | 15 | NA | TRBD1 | CASSTTGFSTDTQYF
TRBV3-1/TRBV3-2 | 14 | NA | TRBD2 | CASSRSAGKETQYF
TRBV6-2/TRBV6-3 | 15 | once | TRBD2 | CASSPMTSGRYEQYF
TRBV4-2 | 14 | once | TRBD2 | CASSQETSGNEQFF
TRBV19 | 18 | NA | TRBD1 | CASTPGGDSFGGNQPQHF
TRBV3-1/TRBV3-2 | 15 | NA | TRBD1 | CASSQEIGGGYEQYF
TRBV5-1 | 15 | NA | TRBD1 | CASSLDGTGGFGYTF
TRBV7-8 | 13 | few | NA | CASSLEGPQPQHF
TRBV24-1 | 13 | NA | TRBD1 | CATSTGGTDTQYF
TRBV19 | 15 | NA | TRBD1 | CASSIERQGARGYTF
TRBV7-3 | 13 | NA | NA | CASSLNGDTEAFF
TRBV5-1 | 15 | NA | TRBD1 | CASSLPTGTGNTIYF
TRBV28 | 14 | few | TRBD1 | CASSSGQGKEKLFF
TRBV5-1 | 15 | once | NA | CASRPGGPNTGELFF
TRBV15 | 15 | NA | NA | CATSTGLREAYGYTF
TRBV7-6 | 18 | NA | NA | CASSLETPSASNTGELFF
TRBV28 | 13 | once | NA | CASTTINSSEQFF
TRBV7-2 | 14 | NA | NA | CASSLVPTYNEQFF
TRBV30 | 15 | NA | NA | CAWSVSRGAYNEQFF
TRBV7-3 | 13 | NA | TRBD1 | CASSLTGGNEQFF
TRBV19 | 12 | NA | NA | CATQGLLNEQYF
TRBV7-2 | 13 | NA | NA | CASSPSSGNTIYF
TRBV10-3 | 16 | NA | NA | CAISVGHSVMNTEAFF
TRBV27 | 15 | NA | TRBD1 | CASSSRGDLNEKLFF
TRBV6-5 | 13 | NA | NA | CASSHGGVYEQYF